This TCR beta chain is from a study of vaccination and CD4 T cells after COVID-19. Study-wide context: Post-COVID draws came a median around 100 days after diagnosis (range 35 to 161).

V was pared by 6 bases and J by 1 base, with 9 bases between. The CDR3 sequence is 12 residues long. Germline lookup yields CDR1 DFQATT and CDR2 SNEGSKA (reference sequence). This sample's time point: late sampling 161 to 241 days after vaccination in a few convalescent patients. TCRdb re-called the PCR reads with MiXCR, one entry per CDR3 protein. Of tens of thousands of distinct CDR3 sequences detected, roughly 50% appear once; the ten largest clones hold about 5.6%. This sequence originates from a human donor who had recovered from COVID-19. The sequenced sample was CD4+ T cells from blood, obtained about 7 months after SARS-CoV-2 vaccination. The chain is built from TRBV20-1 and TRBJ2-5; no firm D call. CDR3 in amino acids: CSAPDTQETQYF. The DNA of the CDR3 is TGCAGTGCCCCAGACACCCAAGAGACCCAGTACTTC.